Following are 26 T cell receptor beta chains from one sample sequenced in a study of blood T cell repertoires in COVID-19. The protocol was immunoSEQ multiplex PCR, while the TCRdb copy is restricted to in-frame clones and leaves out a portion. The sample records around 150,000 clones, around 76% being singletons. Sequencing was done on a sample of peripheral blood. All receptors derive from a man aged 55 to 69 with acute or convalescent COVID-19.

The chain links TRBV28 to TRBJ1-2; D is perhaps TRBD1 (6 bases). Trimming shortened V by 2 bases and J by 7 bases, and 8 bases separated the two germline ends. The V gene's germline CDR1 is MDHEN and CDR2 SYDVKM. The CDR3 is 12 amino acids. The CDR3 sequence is CASSLRDTGYTF. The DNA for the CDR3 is TGTGCCAGCAGTTTAAGGGACACTGGCTACACCTTC.

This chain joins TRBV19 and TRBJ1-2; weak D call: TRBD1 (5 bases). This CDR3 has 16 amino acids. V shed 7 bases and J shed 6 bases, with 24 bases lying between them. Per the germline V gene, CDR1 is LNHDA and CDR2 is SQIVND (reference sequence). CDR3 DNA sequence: TGTGCCAGTACCGACCTGCCCCCAGGGTTCTGGGATGGCTACACCTTC. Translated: CASTDLPPGFWDGYTF.

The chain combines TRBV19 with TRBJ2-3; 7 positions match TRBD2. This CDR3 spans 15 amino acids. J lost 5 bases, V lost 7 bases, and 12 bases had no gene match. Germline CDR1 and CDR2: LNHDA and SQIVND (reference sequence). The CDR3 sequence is CASTNRAGVGDTQYF. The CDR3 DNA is TGTGCCAGTACCAATAGGGCGGGAGTGGGAGATACGCAGTATTTT.

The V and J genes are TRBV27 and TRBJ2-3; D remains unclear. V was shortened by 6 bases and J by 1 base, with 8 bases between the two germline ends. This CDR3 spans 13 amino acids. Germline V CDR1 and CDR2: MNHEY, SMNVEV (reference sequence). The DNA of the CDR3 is TGTGCCAGCAGATCAACAGGCACAGATACGCAGTATTTT. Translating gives CASRSTGTDTQYF.

CDR3 nucleotides: TGTGCCAGCAGTTCCCATATTAGCGGGAGGCAAGAGACCCAGTACTTC. Translated: CASSSHISGRQETQYF. This chain joins TRBV27 and TRBJ2-5; 10 bases are a match to TRBD2. The CDR3 loop spans 16 amino acids. Trimming cost V 4 bases and J 2 bases; bases outside gene matches: 7. The germline V gene encodes CDR1 MNHEY and CDR2 SMNVEV (reference sequence).

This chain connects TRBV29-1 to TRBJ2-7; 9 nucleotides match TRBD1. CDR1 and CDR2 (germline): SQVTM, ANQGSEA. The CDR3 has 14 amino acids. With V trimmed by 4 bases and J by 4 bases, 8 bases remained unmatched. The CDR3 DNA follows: TGCAGCGTTGTTGGGACAGGGACTGGTTACGAGCAGTACTTC. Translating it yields CSVVGTGTGYEQYF.

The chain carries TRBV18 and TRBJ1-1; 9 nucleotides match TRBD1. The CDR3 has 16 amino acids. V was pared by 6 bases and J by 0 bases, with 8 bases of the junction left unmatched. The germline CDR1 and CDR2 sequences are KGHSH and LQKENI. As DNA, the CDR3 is TGTGCCAGCTCGGCCATGACAGGGGGATTGAACACTGAAGCTTTCTTT. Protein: CASSAMTGGLNTEAFF.

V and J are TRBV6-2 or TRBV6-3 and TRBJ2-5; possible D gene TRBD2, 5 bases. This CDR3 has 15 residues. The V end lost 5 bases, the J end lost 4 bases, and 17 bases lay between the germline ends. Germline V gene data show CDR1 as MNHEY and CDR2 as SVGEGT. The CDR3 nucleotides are TGTGCCAGCAGTGGCCGAGGCCAGAGGGCAGAGACCCAGTACTTC. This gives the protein CASSGRGQRAETQYF.

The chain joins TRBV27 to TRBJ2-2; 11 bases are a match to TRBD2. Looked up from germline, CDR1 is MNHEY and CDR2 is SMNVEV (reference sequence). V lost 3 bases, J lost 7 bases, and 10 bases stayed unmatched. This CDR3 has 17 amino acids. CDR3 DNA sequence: TGTGCCAGCAGTTTCGGTAGCGGGAGGGCCGGGATCGGGGAGCTGTTTTTT. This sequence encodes CASSFGSGRAGIGELFF.

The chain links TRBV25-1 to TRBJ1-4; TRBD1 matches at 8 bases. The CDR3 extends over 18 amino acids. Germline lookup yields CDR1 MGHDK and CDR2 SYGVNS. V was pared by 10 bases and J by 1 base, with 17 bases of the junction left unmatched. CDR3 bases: TGTGCCACCACGGGGGGCAGGGGGCAATATGGAACTAATGAAAAACTGTTTTTT. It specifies CATTGGRGQYGTNEKLFF.

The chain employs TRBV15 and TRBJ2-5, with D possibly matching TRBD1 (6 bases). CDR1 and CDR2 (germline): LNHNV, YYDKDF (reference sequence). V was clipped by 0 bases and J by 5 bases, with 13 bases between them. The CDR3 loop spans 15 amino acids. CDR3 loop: CATSRDLGGGETQYF. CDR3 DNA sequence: TGTGCCACCAGCAGAGATCTTGGGGGCGGGGAGACCCAGTACTTC.

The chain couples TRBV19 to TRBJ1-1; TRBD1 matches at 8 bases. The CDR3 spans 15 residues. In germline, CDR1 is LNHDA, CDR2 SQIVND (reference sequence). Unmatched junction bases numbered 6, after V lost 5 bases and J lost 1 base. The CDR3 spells CASSPRTGRNTEAFF. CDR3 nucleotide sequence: TGTGCCAGTAGTCCGAGGACAGGGCGGAACACTGAAGCTTTCTTT.

Here the CDR3 DNA reads TGTGCCAGTAGTATTCAGGGGACCCTCGCCGGGGAGCTGTTTTTT. Its translation: CASSIQGTLAGELFF. V is TRBV19 and J is TRBJ2-2, with D perhaps TRBD1 (6 bases). V was clipped by 3 bases and J by 6 bases, with 14 bases between them. The germline CDR1 and CDR2 sequences are LNHDA and SQIVND (reference sequence). This CDR3 has 15 amino acids.

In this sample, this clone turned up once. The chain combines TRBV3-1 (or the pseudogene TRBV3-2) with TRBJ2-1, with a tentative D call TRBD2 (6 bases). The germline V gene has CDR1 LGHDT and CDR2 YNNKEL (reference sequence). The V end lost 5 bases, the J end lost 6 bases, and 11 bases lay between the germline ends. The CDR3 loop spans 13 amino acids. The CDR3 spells CASSSTGVNEQFF. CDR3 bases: TGTGCCAGCAGCTCAACGGGAGTCAATGAGCAGTTCTTC.

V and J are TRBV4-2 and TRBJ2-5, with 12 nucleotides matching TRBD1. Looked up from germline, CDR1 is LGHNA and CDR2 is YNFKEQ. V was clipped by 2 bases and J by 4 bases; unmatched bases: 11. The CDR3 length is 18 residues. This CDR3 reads CASSQPTGTGGGGETQYF. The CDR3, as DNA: TGTGCCAGCAGCCAACCTACCGGGACAGGGGGCGGAGGAGAGACCCAGTACTTC.

The CDR3 nucleotides read TGTGCCAGCAGCTTACCCAGAACTGAAGCTTTCTTT. Translation gives CASSLPRTEAFF. The chain carries TRBV28 and TRBJ1-1; D not resolved. V shed 6 bases and J shed 5 bases, with 10 bases lying between them. The CDR3 covers 12 residues. Germline loops: CDR1 MDHEN, CDR2 SYDVKM.

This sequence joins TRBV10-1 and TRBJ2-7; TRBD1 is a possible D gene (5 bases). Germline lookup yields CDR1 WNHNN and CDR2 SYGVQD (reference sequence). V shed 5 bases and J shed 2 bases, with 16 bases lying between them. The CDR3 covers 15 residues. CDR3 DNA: TGCGCCAGCAGTCCGTCTACAGGTATCCCCTACGAGCAGTACTTC. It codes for CASSPSTGIPYEQYF.

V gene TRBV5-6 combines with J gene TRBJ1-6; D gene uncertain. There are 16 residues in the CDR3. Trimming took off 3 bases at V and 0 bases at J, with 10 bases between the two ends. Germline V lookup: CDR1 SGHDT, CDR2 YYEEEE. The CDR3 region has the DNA TGTGCCAGCAGCTCCCTCACCAGCTCCTATAATTCACCCCTCCACTTT. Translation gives CASSSLTSSYNSPLHF.

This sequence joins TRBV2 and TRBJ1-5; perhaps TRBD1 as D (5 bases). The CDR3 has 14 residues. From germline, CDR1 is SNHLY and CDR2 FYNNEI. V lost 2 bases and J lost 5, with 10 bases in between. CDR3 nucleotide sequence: TGTGCCAGCAGTGAAAGGAGGGGCTATCAGCCCCAGCATTTT. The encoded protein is CASSERRGYQPQHF.

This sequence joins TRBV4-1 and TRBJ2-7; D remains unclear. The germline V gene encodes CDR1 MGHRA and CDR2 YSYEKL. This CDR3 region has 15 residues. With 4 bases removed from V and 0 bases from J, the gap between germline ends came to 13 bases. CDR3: CASSRTNFISYEQYF. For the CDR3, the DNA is TGCGCCAGCAGCCGAACTAATTTCATCTCCTACGAGCAGTACTTC.

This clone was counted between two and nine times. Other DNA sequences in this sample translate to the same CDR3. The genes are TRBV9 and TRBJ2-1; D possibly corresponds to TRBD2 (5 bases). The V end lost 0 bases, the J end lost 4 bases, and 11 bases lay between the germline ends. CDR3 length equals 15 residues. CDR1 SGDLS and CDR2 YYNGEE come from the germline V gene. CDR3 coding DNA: TGTGCCAGCAGCGTAGACGGCGGGCTATACAATGAGCAGTTCTTC. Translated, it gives CASSVDGGLYNEQFF.

CDR3 loop: CASSPGVPAGGSTDTQYF. In DNA form, the CDR3 reads TGTGCCAGCAGTCCCGGTGTTCCGGCAGGAGGCTCCACAGATACGCAGTATTTT. The chain employs TRBV27 and TRBJ2-3, with D perhaps matching TRBD2 (5 bases). V was cut by 5 bases and J by 2 bases, with 23 bases left in between. The CDR3 consists of 18 residues. Germline CDR1 is MNHEY and CDR2 is SMNVEV (reference sequence).

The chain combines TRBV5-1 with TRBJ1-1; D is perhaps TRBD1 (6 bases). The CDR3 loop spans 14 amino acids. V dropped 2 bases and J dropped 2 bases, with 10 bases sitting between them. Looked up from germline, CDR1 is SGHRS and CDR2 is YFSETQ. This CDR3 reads CASSFGTSNTEAFF. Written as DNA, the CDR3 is TGCGCCAGCAGCTTCGGGACATCCAACACTGAAGCTTTCTTT.

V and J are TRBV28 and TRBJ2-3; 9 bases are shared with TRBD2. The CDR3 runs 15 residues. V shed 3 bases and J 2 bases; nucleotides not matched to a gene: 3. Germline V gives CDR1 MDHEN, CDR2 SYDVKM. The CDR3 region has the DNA TGTGCCAGCAGTTTCGGCGGGAGGGCCACAGATACGCAGTATTTT. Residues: CASSFGGRATDTQYF.

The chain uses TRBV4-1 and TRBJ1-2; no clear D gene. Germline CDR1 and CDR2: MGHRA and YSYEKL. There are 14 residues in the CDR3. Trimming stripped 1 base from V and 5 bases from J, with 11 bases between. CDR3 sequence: CASSQGGLLYGYTF. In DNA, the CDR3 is TGCGCCAGCAGCCAAGGAGGTTTACTTTATGGCTACACCTTC.

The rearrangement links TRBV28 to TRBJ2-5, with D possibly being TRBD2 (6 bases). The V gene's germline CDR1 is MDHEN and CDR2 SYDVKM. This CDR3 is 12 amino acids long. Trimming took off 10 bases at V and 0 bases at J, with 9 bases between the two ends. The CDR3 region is CAIGGDQETQYF. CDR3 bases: TGTGCCATCGGAGGGGACCAAGAGACCCAGTACTTC.